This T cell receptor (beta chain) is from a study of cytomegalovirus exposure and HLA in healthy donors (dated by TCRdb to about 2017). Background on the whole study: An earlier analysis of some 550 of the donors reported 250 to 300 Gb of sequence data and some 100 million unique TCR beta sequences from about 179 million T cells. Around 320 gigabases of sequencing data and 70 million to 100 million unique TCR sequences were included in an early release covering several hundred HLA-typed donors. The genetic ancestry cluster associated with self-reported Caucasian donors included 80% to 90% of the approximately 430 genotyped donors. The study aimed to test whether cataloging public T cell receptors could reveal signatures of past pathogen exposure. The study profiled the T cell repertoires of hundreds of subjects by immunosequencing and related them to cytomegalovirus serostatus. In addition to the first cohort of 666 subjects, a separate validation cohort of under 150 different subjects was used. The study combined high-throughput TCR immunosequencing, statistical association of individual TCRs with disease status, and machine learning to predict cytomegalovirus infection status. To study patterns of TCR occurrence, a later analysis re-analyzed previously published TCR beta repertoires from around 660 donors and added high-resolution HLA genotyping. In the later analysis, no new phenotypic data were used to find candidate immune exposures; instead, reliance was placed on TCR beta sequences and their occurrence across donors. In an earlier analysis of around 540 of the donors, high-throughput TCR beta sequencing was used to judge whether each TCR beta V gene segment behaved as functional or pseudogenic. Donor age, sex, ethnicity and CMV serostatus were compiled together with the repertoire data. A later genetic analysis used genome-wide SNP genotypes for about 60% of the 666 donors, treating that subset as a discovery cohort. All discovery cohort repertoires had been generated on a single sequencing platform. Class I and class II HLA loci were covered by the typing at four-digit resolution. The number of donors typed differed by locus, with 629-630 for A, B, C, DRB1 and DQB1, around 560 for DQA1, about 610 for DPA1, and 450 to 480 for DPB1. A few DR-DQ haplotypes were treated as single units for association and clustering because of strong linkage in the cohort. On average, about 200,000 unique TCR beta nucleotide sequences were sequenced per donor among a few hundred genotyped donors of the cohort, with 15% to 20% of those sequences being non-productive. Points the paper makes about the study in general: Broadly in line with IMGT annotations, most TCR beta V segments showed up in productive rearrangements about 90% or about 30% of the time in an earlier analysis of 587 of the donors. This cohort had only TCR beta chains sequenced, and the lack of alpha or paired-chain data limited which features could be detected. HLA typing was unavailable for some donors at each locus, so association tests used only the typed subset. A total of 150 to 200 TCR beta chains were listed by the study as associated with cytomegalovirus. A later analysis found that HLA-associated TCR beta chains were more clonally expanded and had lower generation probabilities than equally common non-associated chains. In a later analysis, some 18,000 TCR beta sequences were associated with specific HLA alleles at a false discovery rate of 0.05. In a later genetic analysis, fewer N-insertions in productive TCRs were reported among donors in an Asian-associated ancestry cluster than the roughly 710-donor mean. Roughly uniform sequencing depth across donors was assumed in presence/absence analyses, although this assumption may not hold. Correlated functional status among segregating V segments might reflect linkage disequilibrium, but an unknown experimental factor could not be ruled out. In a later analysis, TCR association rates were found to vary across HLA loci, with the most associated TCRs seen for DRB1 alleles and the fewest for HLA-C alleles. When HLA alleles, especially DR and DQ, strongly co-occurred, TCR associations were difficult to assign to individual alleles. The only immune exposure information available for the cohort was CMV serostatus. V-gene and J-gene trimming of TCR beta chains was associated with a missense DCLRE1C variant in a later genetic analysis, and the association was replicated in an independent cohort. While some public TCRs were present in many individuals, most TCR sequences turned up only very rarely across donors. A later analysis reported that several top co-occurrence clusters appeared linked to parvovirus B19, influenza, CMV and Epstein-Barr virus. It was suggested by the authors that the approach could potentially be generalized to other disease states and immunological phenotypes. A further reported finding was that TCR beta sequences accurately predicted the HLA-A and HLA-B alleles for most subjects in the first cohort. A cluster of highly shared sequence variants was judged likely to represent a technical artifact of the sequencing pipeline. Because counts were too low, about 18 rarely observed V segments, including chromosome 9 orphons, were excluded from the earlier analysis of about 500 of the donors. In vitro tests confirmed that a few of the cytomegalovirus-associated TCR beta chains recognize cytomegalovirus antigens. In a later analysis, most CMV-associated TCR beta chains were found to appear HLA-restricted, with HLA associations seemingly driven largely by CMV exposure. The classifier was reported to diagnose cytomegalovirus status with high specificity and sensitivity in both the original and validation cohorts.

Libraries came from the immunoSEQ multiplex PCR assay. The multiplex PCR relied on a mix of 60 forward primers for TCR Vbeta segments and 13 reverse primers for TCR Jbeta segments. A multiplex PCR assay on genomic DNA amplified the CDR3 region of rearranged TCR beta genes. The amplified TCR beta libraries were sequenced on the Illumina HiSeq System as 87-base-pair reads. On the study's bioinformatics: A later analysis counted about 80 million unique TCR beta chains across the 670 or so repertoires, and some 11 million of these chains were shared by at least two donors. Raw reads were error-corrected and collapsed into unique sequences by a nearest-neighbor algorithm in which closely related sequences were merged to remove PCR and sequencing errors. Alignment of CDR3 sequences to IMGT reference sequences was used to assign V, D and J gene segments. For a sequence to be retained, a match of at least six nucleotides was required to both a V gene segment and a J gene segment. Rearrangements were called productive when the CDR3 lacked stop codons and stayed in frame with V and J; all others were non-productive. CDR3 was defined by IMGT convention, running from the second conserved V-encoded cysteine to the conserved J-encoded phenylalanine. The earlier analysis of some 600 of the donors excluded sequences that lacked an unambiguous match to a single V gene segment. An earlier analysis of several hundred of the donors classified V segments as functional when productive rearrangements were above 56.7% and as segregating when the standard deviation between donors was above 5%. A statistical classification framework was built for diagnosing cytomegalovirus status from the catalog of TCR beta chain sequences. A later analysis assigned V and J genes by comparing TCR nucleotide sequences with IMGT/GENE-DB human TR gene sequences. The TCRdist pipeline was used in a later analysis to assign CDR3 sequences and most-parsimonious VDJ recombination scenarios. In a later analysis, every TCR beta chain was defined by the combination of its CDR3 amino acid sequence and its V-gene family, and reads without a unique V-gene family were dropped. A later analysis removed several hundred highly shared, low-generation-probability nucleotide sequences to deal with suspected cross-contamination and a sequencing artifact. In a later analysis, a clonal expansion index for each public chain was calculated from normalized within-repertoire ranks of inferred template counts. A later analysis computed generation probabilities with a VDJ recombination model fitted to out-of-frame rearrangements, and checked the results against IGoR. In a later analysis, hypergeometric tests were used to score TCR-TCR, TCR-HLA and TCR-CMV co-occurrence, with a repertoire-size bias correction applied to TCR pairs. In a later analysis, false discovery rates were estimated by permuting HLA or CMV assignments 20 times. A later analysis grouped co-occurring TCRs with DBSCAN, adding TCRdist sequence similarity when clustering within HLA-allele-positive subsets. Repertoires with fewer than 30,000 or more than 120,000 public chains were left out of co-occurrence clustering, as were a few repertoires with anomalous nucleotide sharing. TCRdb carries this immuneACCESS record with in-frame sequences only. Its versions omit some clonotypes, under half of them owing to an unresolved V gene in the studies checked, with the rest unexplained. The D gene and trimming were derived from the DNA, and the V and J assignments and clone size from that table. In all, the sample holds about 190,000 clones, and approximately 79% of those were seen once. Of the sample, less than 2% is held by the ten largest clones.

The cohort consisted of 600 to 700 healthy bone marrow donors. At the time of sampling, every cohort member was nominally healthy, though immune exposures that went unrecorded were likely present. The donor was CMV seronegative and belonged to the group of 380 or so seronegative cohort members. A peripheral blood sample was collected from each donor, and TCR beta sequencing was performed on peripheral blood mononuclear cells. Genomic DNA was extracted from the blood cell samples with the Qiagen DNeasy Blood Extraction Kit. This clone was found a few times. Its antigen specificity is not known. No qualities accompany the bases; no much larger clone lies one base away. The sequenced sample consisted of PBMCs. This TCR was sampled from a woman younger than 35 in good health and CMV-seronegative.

The sequenced DNA is TGCGCCAGCAGCCAAGATCGAAGCGGGGGGGCCTACGAGCAGTACTTC. Translation gives CASSQDRSGGAYEQYF. The chain was built from TRBV4-1 and TRBJ2-7; 10 bases in between match TRBD2. CDR1 and CDR2, looked up from the germline V gene, are MGHRA and YSYEKL. Its CDR3 holds 16 amino acids, cysteine through phenylalanine. The entry retains the CDR3 DNA only, 48 bases that are in frame from base 1. Ends trimmed: V by 0 bases, J by 2 bases; bases unmatched to a gene: 4.